Listed here are 25 T cell receptor beta chains from one sample, sequenced in a study of Ad26.COV2.S vaccination and SARS-CoV-2 variants. Generated by immunoSEQ multiplex PCR, the TCRdb table keeps only in-frame clones and is missing some. The sample holds about 390,000 clones, about nine tenths seen once. Described treatment: approximately 18 received Ad26.COV2.S at low or high dose, single or two shots; about 5 received placebo; per-sample allocation not given. Repertoires come from day 63 after the first vaccine or placebo injection. Sequencing used peripheral blood, obtained in a trial of Ad26.COV2.S vaccine versus placebo. The receptor source for this set is a person aged 18-65 years who received the Ad26.COV2.S COVID-19 vaccine or a placebo.

V is TRBV3-1 (or the pseudogene TRBV3-2) and J is TRBJ1-6; 7 bases line up with TRBD1. J was trimmed by 7 bases and V by 6 bases; bases with no gene match: 12. Germline CDR1 is LGHDT and CDR2 is YNNKEL (reference sequence). The CDR3 length is 16 residues. The CDR3 DNA reads TGTGCCAGCAGGGAATCAGACAGGGCCGTCAATTCACCCCTCCACTTT. It encodes CASRESDRAVNSPLHF.

The chain couples TRBV5-1 to TRBJ2-4; D unresolved. The V and J ends lost 4 bases and 0 bases respectively, with 20 bases between them. Germline loops: CDR1 SGHRS, CDR2 YFSETQ. The CDR3 extends over 18 amino acids. The CDR3 DNA follows: TGCGCCAGCAGCGCAGCTCCGGGCCTCTTACTAGCCAAAAACATTCAGTACTTC. It translates to CASSAAPGLLLAKNIQYF.

The rearrangement joins TRBV7-2 to TRBJ2-7; D is unclear. There are 14 residues in the CDR3. Germline V gene sequence: CDR1 SGHTA, CDR2 FQGNSA. Deletions cut 5 bases from V and 5 bases from J, with 16 bases between. The CDR3 bases are TGTGCCAGCAGCCTCCAGAGGACGAGAGACGAGCAGTACTTC. Protein: CASSLQRTRDEQYF.

This chain uses TRBV7-2 with TRBJ2-7; D gene uncertain. Germline V lookup: CDR1 SGHTA, CDR2 FQGNSA. The length of the CDR3 is 13 residues. V was cut by 3 bases and J by 4 bases, with 10 bases left in between. The CDR3 DNA sequence: TGTGCCAGCAGCTTGGTAGGCAGGTACGAGCAGTACTTC. Translating it yields CASSLVGRYEQYF.

The rearrangement joins TRBV18 to TRBJ2-1, with TRBD1 matching 7 bases. V shed 3 bases and J 7 bases; nucleotides not matched to a gene: 6. The germline V gene encodes CDR1 KGHSH and CDR2 LQKENI. CDR3 length: 14 residues. The CDR3, as DNA: TGTGCCAGCTCACCGGGACAGACCAATAATGAGCAGTTCTTC. This sequence encodes CASSPGQTNNEQFF.

This rearrangement joins TRBV18 to TRBJ2-3; D possibly uses TRBD1 or TRBD2 (5 bases each). This CDR3 spans 15 amino acids. Trimming pared 6 bases from V and 3 bases from J, leaving 16 bases between. Germline CDR1 reads KGHSH; CDR2 reads LQKENI. CDR3 in DNA: TGTGCCAGCTCCCTCAACCGGGGCCTGACAGATACGCAGTATTTT. Its translation: CASSLNRGLTDTQYF.

The CDR3 nucleotides are TGTGCCAGCAGCTGGAAGACAGGGGGCTTCGGTTACAATGAGCAGTTCTTC. Its protein is CASSWKTGGFGYNEQFF. The rearrangement joins TRBV5-4 to TRBJ2-1, with TRBD1 matching over 10 bases. CDR3 length: 17 amino acids. With V trimmed by 3 bases and J by 4 bases, 10 bases remained unmatched. From germline, CDR1 is SGHNT and CDR2 YYREEE (reference sequence).

The chain couples TRBV6-4 to TRBJ2-3; 10 bases line up with TRBD2. V lost 3 bases to trimming and J lost 4 bases; unmatched junction nucleotides: 7. The V gene's germline CDR1 is MRHNA and CDR2 SNTAGT. This CDR3 contains 16 residues. CDR3 sequence (DNA): TGTGCCAGCAGTGAGATAAGCGGGGGGGCGGCAGATACGCAGTATTTT. The encoded protein is CASSEISGGAADTQYF.

The chain joins TRBV19 to TRBJ1-1, with a possible D match to TRBD1 (6 bases). The germline V gene has CDR1 LNHDA and CDR2 SQIVND (reference sequence). This CDR3 is built from 14 residues. The V gene lost 5 bases and the J gene lost 1 base, with 11 bases spanning the gap. The CDR3 spells CASSYQGQNTEAFF. As DNA, the CDR3 is TGTGCCAGTAGTTACCAGGGACAGAACACTGAAGCTTTCTTT.

In its sample, this clone was seen once. This chain connects TRBV15 to TRBJ1-1, with 8 bases matching TRBD1. After removal of 3 bases from V and 4 bases from J, the junction contained 1 base not matched to a gene. In germline, CDR1 is LNHNV, CDR2 YYDKDF (reference sequence). The CDR3 extends over 13 amino acids. This CDR3 is CATSSDRGTEAFF. The CDR3 DNA reads TGTGCCACCAGCAGTGACAGGGGCACTGAAGCTTTCTTT.

The chain carries TRBV5-1 and TRBJ2-3; D not certain. Germline lookup yields CDR1 SGHRS and CDR2 YFSETQ. CDR3 length: 16 residues. Trimming took off 0 bases at V and 0 bases at J, with 11 bases between the two ends. Written as DNA, the CDR3 is TGCGCCAGCAGCTTGGCCCGAGATTTTAGCACAGATACGCAGTATTTT. The encoded protein is CASSLARDFSTDTQYF. Complete variable domain (other parts from reference TRBV5-1 and TRBJ2-3): KAGVTQTPRYLIKTRGQQVTLSCSPISGHRSVSWYQQTPGQGLQFLFEYFSETQRNKGNFPGRFSGRQFSNSRSEMNVSTLELGDSALYLCASSLARDFSTDTQYFGPGTRLTVL.

This chain connects TRBV4-3 to TRBJ2-1, with TRBD2 matching over 9 bases. V shed 1 base and J 0 bases; nucleotides not matched to a gene: 10. The CDR3 is 19 amino acids. Germline V gene data show CDR1 as LGHNA and CDR2 as YSLEER. CDR3 sequence (DNA): TGCGCCAGCAGCCAAGTGGGTCCAGCGGGGGGCATCTCCTACAATGAGCAGTTCTTC. As protein: CASSQVGPAGGISYNEQFF.

The genes are TRBV23-1 and TRBJ2-7; 10 bases match TRBD1. TRBV23-1 is sorted into the ORF group, with uncertain function. Trimming removed 0 bases from V and 1 base from J; junction bases left unmatched: 12. There are 19 residues in the CDR3. This chain's CDR3 is CASSQSNLEGQGTSYEQYF. CDR3 DNA sequence: TGCGCCAGCAGTCAATCCAACCTCGAGGGACAGGGGACATCCTACGAGCAGTACTTC.

This CDR3 is CASSFGTETEAFF. CDR3 nucleotide sequence: TGTGCCAGCAGCTTTGGTACGGAAACTGAAGCTTTCTTT. The rearrangement links TRBV7-9 to TRBJ1-1; the D is unclear. The CDR3 spans 13 residues. Trimming pared 3 bases from V and 5 bases from J, leaving 10 bases between. Germline values: CDR1 SEHNR, CDR2 FQNEAQ (reference sequence).

The J gene is TRBJ2-7, the V gene TRBV10-3; D is perhaps TRBD1 or TRBD2 (5 bases each). Trimming cost V 1 base and J 6 bases, with 16 bases left between them. This CDR3 is 15 amino acids long. Per the germline V gene, CDR1 is ENHRY and CDR2 is SYGVKD. CDR3 sequence (DNA): TGTGCCATCAGTGAGTTCCCAGGGACCGGAGGCGAGCAGTACTTC. Residues: CAISEFPGTGGEQYF.

The chain employs TRBV2 and TRBJ2-1, with unresolved D. Trimming removed 4 bases at V and 6 bases at J, with 10 bases between. CDR1 and CDR2 from the germline V gene are SNHLY and FYNNEI. This CDR3 has 13 amino acids. CDR3 amino acids: CASSGGPLNEQFF. The CDR3, as DNA: TGTGCCAGCAGTGGAGGCCCGCTCAATGAGCAGTTCTTC.

This clone was found once. The genes are TRBV9 and TRBJ1-6; TRBD1 matches 8 bases. Germline V CDR1 and CDR2: SGDLS, YYNGEE. Unmatched junction bases numbered 12, after V lost 3 bases and J lost 10 bases. This CDR3 has 16 amino acids. Here the CDR3 reads CASSARGQAKGSPLHF. In DNA, the CDR3 is TGTGCCAGCAGCGCAAGGGGACAGGCCAAGGGCTCACCCCTCCACTTT.

The genes are TRBV27 and TRBJ2-1; D not certain. Germline CDR1 and CDR2: MNHEY and SMNVEV (reference sequence). V lost 7 bases and J 10 bases, leaving 11 bases between the germline ends. The CDR3 runs to 11 residues. CDR3: CASNNGWEQFF. The DNA of the CDR3 is TGTGCCAGCAATAACGGTTGGGAGCAGTTCTTC.

This sequence joins TRBV4-3 and TRBJ1-4; D may be TRBD1 (5 bases). The germline V and J ends were trimmed by 4 bases and 0 bases, with 15 bases remaining between them. CDR1 is LGHNA, CDR2 YSLEER, per germline. The CDR3 is 17 residues long. In DNA, the CDR3 is TGCGCCAGCAGCCTAACCCAGGGTGGTTCAACTAATGAAAAACTGTTTTTT. As protein: CASSLTQGGSTNEKLFF.

The gene calls are TRBV7-2 and TRBJ2-1; 14 bases agree with TRBD2. CDR1 and CDR2 (germline): SGHTA, FQGNSA. The CDR3 has 16 amino acids. The J segment lost 14 bases and the V segment lost 0 bases, leaving 9 bases of the junction unmatched. CDR3 nucleotide sequence: TGTGCCAGCAGCTTAGCGGAGACTAGCGGGGGGGCCAAAAAGTTCTTC. It encodes CASSLAETSGGAKKFF.

CDR3 coding DNA: TGTGCCAGCAGCCCCCGACTAGAGCATTACAATGAGCAGTTCTTC. Its protein is CASSPRLEHYNEQFF. The rearrangement uses TRBV5-4 and TRBJ2-1; maybe TRBD2 (6 bases). V lost 4 bases and J lost 4, with 15 bases in between. The CDR3 has 15 residues. Germline assignment: CDR1 SGHNT and CDR2 YYREEE (reference sequence).

This chain connects TRBV5-1 to TRBJ1-2; 12 bases align to TRBD1. V was clipped by 4 bases and J by 8 bases; unmatched bases: 6. Germline V gene data show CDR1 as SGHRS and CDR2 as YFSETQ. CDR3 length: 14 amino acids. Here the CDR3 DNA reads TGCGCCAGCAGCACCGGGACAGGGGGCCGGGGCTACACCTTC. This encodes CASSTGTGGRGYTF.

The chain links TRBV6-2 or TRBV6-3 to TRBJ2-1, with 7 bases matching TRBD1. The germline CDR1 and CDR2 sequences are MNHEY and SVGEGT. The CDR3 loop spans 15 amino acids. V trimming: 4 bases; J trimming: 3 bases; junction bases outside the gene matches: 6. This chain's CDR3 is CASSSSGQIYNEQFF. The CDR3 DNA sequence: TGTGCCAGCAGTTCCTCGGGACAGATCTACAATGAGCAGTTCTTC.

This clone has only one observation. The chain joins TRBV18 to TRBJ2-6, with unresolved D. The V end lost 3 bases, the J end lost 1 base, and 10 bases lay between the germline ends. There are 16 residues in the CDR3. Germline CDR1 is KGHSH and CDR2 is LQKENI. CDR3 sequence reads: CASSPASGSGANVLTF. Here the CDR3 DNA reads TGTGCCAGCTCACCGGCCTCCGGGTCTGGGGCCAACGTCCTGACTTTC.

V gene TRBV4-3 combines with J gene TRBJ2-2; D gene unclear. V lost 4 bases and J lost 3, with 18 bases in between. Germline CDR1 reads LGHNA; CDR2 reads YSLEER. This CDR3 is 17 amino acids long. CDR3 DNA: TGCGCCAGCAGCCGAGAAAAGGTGCTAGTCCACACCGGGGAGCTGTTTTTT. Its protein is CASSREKVLVHTGELFF.